This T cell receptor (beta chain) was sequenced in a study of blood T cells in healthy people across ages. Study-wide results and caveats: Among T cells, TCR beta diversity per million cells dropped roughly linearly as age rose.

Germline assignment: CDR1 MNHEY and CDR2 SVGEGT. CDR3 size: 16 residues. With V trimmed by 4 bases and J by 7 bases, 12 bases remained unmatched. This clonotype has just a few counts. Its antigen is still unknown. The second PCR ran roughly 7 to 12 cycles with a sample-barcoded 5' primer and J-beta primers. TCRdb called the 5' RACE reads again in MiXCR, with one record for every CDR3 protein. The sample shows hundreds of thousands of distinct CDR3 sequences, under 35% of them seen only once. This sequence was found in a woman older than 75 in good health. The sample was blood. The rearrangement links TRBV6-2 or TRBV6-3 to TRBJ2-2; 7 nucleotides align to TRBD2. CDR3 amino acids: CASSSRGGPVRGELFF. The CDR3 region has the DNA TGTGCCAGCAGTTCCCGGGGAGGGCCCGTTCGCGGGGAGCTGTTTTTT.